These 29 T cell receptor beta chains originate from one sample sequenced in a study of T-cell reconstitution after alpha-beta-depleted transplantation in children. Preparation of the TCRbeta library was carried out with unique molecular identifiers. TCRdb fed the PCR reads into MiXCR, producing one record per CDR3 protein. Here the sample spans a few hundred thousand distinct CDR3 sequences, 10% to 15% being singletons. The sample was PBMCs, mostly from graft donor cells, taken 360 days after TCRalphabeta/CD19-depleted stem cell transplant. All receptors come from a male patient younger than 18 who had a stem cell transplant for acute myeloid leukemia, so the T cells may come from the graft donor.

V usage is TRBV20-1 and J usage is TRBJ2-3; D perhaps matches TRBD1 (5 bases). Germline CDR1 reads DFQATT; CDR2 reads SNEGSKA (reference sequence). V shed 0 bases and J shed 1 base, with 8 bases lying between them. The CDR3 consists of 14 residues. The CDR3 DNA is TGCAGTGCTAGAGAGGCAGGGCGCACAGATACGCAGTATTTT. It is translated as CSAREAGRTDTQYF.

The CDR3 sequence: CASSFFAGSAGAGYNEQFF. DNA of the CDR3: TGTGCCAGCAGCTTTTTTGCTGGCTCTGCGGGAGCGGGGTACAATGAGCAGTTCTTC. The chain is built from TRBV11-1 and TRBJ2-1; TRBD2 matches at 7 bases. Germline CDR1 and CDR2: SGHAT and FQDESV (reference sequence). The CDR3 consists of 19 residues. J gave up 4 bases and V 3 bases, and 18 bases lay outside the gene matches.

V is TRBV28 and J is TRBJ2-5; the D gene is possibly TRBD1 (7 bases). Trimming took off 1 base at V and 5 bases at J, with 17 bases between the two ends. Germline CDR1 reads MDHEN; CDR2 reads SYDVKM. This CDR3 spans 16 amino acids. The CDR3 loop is CASSLYGGGGRETQYF. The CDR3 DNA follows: TGTGCCAGCAGTTTATATGGAGGAGGGGGCCGGGAGACCCAGTACTTC.

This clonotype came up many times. The CDR3 DNA sequence: TGTGCCAGCAGCCCCCAGAGCTCCTACGAGCAGTACTTC. Residues: CASSPQSSYEQYF. V gene TRBV9 combines with J gene TRBJ2-7, with D unresolved. Germline V CDR1 and CDR2: SGDLS, YYNGEE. There are 13 residues in the CDR3. V shed 4 bases and J shed 0 bases, with 8 bases lying between them. The entire variable domain, with the rest obtained from reference TRBV9 and TRBJ2-7, is as follows: DSGVTQTPKHLITATGQRVTLRCSPRSGDLSVYWYQQSLDQGLQFLIQYYNGEERAKGNILERFSAQQFPDLHSELNLSSLELGDSALYFCASSPQSSYEQYFGPGTRLTVT.

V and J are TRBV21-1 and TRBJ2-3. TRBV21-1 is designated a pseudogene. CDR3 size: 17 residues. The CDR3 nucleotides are TGTGCCAGCAGCATGAGAGTTCCAGGTGCTAGCACAGATACGCAGTATTTT. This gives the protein CASSMRVPGASTDTQYF.

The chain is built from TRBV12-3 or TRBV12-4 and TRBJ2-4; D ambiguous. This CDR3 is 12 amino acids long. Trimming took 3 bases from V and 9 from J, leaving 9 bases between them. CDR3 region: CASSFEQIIQYF. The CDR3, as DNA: TGTGCCAGCAGTTTCGAACAGATCATTCAGTACTTC.

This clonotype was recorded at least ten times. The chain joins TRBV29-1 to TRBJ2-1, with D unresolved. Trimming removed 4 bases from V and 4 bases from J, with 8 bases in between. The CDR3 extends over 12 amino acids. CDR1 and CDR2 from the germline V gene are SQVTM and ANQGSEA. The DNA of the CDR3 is TGCAGCGTTGGACAAACATACAATGAGCAGTTCTTC. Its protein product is CSVGQTYNEQFF.

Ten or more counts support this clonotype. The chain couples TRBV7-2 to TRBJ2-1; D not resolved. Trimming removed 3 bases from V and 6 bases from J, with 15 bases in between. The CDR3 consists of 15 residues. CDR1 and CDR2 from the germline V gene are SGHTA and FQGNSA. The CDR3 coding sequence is TGTGCCAGCAGCTTGGGCCCGGTTTTGATCAATGAGCAGTTCTTC. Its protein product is CASSLGPVLINEQFF.

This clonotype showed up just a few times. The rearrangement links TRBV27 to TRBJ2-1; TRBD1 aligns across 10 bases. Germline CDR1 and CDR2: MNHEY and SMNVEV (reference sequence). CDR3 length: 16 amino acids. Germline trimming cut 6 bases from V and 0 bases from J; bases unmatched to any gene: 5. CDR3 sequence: CASRGQGPSSYNEQFF. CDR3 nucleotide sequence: TGTGCCAGCAGGGGACAGGGGCCTAGCTCCTACAATGAGCAGTTCTTC.

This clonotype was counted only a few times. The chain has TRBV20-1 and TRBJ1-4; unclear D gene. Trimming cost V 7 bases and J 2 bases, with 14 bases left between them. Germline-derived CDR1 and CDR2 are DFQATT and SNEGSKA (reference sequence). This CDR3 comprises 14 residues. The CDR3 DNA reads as TGCAGTGGGATAGACGGTGGGACTAATGAAAAACTGTTTTTT. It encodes CSGIDGGTNEKLFF.

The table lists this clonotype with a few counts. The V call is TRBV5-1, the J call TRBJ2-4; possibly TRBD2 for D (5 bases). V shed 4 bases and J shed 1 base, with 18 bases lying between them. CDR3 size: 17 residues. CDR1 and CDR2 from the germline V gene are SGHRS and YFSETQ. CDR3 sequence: CASSVAGSLVAKNIQYF. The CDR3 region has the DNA TGCGCCAGCAGCGTGGCTGGGAGCCTGGTGGCCAAAAACATTCAGTACTTC.

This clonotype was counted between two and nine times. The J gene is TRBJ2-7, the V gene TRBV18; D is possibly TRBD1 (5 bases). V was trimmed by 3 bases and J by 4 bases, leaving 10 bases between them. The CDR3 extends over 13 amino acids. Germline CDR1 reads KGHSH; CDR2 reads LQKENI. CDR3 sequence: CASSPAGKYEQYF. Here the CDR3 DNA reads TGTGCCAGCTCACCGGCAGGGAAATACGAGCAGTACTTC.

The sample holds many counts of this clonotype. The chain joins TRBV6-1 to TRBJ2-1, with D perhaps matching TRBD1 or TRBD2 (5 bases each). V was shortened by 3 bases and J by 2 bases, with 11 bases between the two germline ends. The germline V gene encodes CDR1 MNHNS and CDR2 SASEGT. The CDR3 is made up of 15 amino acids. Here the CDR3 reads CASSDNRRPYNEQFF. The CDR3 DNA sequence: TGTGCCAGCAGTGATAACAGGAGGCCCTACAATGAGCAGTTCTTC.

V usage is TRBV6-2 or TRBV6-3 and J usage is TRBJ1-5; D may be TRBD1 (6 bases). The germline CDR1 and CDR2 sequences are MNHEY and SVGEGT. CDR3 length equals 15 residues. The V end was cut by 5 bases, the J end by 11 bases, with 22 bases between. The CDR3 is CASSDRDTGWTAQHF. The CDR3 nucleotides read TGTGCCAGCAGTGACCGGGACACTGGCTGGACTGCCCAGCATTTT.

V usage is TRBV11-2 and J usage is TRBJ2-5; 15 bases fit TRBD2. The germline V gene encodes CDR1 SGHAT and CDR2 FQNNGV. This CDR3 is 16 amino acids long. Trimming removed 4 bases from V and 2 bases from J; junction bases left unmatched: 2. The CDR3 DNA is TGTGCCAGCAGCTACGGACTAGCGGGAGGGCAAGAGACCCAGTACTTC. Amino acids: CASSYGLAGGQETQYF. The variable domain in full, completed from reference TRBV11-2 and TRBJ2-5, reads EAGVAQSPRYKIIEKRQSVAFWCNPISGHATLYWYQQILGQGPKLLIQFQNNGVVDDSQLPKDRFSAERLKGVDSTLKIQPAKLEDSAVYLCASSYGLAGGQETQYFGPGTRLLVL.

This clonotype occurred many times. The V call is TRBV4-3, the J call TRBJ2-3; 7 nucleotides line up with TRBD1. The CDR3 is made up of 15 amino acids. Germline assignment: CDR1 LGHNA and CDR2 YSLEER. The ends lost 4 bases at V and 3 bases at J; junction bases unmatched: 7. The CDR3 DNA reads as TGCGCCAGCAGCCCTCAGGGGGAAGGGACAGATACGCAGTATTTT. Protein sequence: CASSPQGEGTDTQYF.

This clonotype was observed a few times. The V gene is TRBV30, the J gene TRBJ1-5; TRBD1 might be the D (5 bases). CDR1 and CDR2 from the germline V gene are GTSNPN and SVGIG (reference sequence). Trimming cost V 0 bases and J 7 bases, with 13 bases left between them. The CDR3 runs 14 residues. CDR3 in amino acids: CAWSVGQGEQPQHF. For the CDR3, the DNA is TGTGCCTGGAGTGTAGGTCAGGGTGAACAGCCCCAGCATTTT.

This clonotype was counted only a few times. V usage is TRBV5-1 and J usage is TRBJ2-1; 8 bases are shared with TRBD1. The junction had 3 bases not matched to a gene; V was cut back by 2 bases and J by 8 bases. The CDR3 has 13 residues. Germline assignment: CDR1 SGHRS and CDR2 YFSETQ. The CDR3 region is CASSFWGQDEQFF. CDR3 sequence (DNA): TGCGCCAGCAGCTTTTGGGGACAGGATGAGCAGTTCTTC.

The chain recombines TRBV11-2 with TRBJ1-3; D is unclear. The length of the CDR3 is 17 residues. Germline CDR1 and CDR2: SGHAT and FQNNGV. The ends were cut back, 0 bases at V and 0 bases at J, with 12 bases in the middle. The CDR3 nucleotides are TGTGCCAGCAGCTTAGACTGGCAACAGCGCTCTGGAAACACCATATATTTT. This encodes CASSLDWQQRSGNTIYF.

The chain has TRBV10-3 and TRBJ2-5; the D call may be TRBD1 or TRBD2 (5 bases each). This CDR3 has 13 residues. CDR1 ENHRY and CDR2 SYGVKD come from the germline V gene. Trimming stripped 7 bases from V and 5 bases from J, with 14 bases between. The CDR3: CAINHGAGETQYF. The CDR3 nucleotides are TGTGCCATCAACCACGGGGCCGGGGAGACCCAGTACTTC.

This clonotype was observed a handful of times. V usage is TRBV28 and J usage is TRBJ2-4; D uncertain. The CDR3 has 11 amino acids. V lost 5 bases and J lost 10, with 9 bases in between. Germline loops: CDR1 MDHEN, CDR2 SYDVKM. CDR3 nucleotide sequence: TGTGCCAGCAGTCCCCGGGTAATTCAGTACTTC. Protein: CASSPRVIQYF.

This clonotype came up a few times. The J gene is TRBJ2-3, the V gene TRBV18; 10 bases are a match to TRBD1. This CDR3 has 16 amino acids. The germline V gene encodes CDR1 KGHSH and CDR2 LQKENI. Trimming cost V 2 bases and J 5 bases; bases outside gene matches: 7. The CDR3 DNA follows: TGTGCCAGCTCACCATTCCCGGGACAGGGGAAAGATACGCAGTATTTT. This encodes CASSPFPGQGKDTQYF. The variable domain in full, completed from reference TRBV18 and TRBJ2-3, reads NAGVMQNPRHLVRRRGQEARLRCSPMKGHSHVYWYRQLPEEGLKFMVYLQKENIIDESGMPKERFSAEFPKEGPSILRIQQVVRGDSAAYFCASSPFPGQGKDTQYFGPGTRLTVL.

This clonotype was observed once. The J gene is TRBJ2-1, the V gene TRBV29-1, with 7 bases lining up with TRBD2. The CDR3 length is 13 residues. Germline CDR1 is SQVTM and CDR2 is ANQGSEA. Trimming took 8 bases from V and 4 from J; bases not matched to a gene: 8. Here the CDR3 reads CSTSGTTYNEQFF. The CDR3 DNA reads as TGCAGCACTTCCGGGACTACGTACAATGAGCAGTTCTTC.

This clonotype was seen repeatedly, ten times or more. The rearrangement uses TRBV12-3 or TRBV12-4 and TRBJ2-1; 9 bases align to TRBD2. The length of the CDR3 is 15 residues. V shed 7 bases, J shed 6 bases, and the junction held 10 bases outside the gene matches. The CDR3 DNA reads TGTGCCAGCATCCTAGGGCTTAGCGGGAGCAATGAGCAGTTCTTC. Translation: CASILGLSGSNEQFF.

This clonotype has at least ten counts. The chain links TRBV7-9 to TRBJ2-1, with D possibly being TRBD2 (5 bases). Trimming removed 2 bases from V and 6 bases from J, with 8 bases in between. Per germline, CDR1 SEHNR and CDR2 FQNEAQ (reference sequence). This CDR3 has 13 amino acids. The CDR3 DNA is TGTGCCAGCAGCTTAAAGCTAGCCAATGAGCAGTTCTTC. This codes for CASSLKLANEQFF.

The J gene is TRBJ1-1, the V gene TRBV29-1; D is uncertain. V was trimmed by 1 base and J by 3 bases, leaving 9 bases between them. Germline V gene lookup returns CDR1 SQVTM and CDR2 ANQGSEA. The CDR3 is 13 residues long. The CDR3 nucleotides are TGCAGCGTTGAAGGTGGGCGGGACACTGAAGCTTTCTTT. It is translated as CSVEGGRDTEAFF.

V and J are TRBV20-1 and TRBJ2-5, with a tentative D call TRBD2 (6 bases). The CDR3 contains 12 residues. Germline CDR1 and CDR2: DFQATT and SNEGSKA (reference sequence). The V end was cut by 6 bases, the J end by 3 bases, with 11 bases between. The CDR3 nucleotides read TGCAGTGCCCAGACGGGGGAAGAGACCCAGTACTTC. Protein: CSAQTGEETQYF.

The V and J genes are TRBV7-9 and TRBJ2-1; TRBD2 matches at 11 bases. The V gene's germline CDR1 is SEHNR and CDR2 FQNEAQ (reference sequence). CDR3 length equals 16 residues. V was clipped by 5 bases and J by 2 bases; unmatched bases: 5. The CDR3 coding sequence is TGTGCCAGCAGCATGGGACTAGCGGAACCCTACAATGAGCAGTTCTTC. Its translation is CASSMGLAEPYNEQFF.

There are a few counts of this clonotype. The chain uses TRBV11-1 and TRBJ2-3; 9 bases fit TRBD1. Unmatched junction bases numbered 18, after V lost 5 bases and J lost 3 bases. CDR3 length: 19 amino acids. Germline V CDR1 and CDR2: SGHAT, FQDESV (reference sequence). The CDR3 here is CASSPQSGQGLQNTDTQYF. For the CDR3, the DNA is TGTGCCAGCAGCCCACAATCGGGACAGGGCCTACAAAATACAGATACGCAGTATTTT.